This T cell receptor beta chain is drawn from a study of cytomegalovirus exposure and HLA in healthy donors (dated by TCRdb to 2016 to 2017). Concerning the study at large: The roughly 650 repertoires of the first cohort and the roughly 110 validation repertoires were produced on the same platform, according to a later analysis. The study was designed to test whether signatures of past pathogen exposure could be identified by cataloging public T cell receptors. In addition to the first cohort of roughly 700 subjects, a separate validation cohort of some 120 different subjects was used. To predict cytomegalovirus infection status, the study brought together high-throughput TCR immunosequencing, statistical association of individual TCRs with disease status, and machine learning.

From its cysteine to its phenylalanine, the CDR3 spans 15 amino acids. The DNA shown is the 45-base CDR3, in frame from base 1. Via the germline V gene, CDR1 is MNHNS and CDR2 SASEGT. V trim: 2 bases; J trim: 4 bases; unmatched bases: 1. This clone was seen repeatedly, ten times or more. The target of this receptor is not known. Base qualities were left out, and no much larger clone turns up one base away. Other DNA sequences in the same sample also yield this CDR3. Overall results and qualifications from the work: While some public TCRs were present in many individuals, most TCR sequences turned up only very rarely across donors. A few of the identified cytomegalovirus-associated TCR beta chains were confirmed in vitro to be specific for cytomegalovirus antigens. In both the original and validation cohorts, the classifier was reported to diagnose cytomegalovirus status with high specificity and sensitivity. Of the cluster scores, 85% to 95% were above 0 in a later analysis, which found that TCRs clustered in the first cohort also tended to co-occur in the 120 or so validation repertoires. In the study, approximately 160 TCR beta chains were listed as associated with cytomegalovirus. All 120 or so repertoires were used to score co-occurrence in the validation cohort in a later analysis, because that analysis had no HLA typing for the cohort. The authors suggested that the approach could potentially be generalized to other disease states and immunological phenotypes.

The donors belonged to the validation cohort of about 110 subjects, which was separate from the 666-subject first cohort. Library generation was performed with the immunoSEQ multiplex PCR assay. In the source study's methods: A statistical classification framework was built for diagnosing cytomegalovirus status from the catalog of TCR beta chain sequences. In its TCRdb copy, this immuneACCESS table keeps in-frame sequences only and misses some clones. Where compared with another copy, unresolved V genes explain less than half of these, and the others have no known cause. The DNA was the basis for D and trimming; V, J and clone size are from that table. Across this sample there are 150,000 to 200,000 clones, with about 83% seen only once. The biggest ten clones account for more than 1.4% of the sample.

The sample comprised PBMCs. Rearrangement joined TRBV6-1 to TRBJ2-3; 12 bases in the middle match TRBD2. The source of this sequence is a woman younger than 30 in good health and CMV-seronegative. The CDR3 in this case is CASSELAGGPDTQYF. The bases are TGTGCCAGCAGTGAACTAGCGGGAGGGCCAGATACGCAGTATTTT.